This record covers a single T cell receptor (beta chain). Per the germline V gene, CDR1 is SGHKS and CDR2 is YYEKEE (reference sequence). The CDR3 spans 14 residues. Trimming stripped 4 bases from V and 3 bases from J, with 14 bases between. This sample stems from a study of identical twins. Carrying unique molecular identifiers, the cDNA also gained a universal primer site through template switching. Using its own MiXCR run on the 5' RACE reads, TCRdb lists one record per CDR3 protein. There are 600,000 to 800,000 distinct CDR3 sequences in the sample; 21% occur only once, and about 4.5% lies in the top ten. The same sample was also studied in work on T cells expressing NK-cell markers.

Material: PBMCs. V gene TRBV5-5 combines with J gene TRBJ2-7; possible D gene TRBD2, 6 bases. The sequence was collected from a woman between 18 and 29 years old in good health. Here the CDR3 reads CASSPRNSGYEQYF. DNA for the CDR3: TGTGCCAGCAGCCCGCGAAATAGCGGCTACGAGCAGTACTTC.